At least ten counts were recorded for the clone carrying this T cell receptor (beta chain). What it recognizes is unknown. Time point given: longitudinal time-point 3. The starting material, 2 million PBMCs stored at -80 C, gave rise to the unsorted libraries. This sample was taken from a study of neurological immune-mediated disorders. Findings and limits, study-wide: HTLV-1-associated myelopathy ranked highest for TCR clonal expansion and multiple sclerosis lowest, beneath healthy controls. No expanded-clone CDR3 amino acid sequence recurred across subjects, suggesting private TCR-beta repertoires.

The trim removed 2 bases at V and 7 bases at J, leaving 6 bases unmatched. CDR1 is MNHNS, CDR2 SASEGT, per germline. This CDR3 has 14 residues. TCRdb re-analysed the 5' RACE reads in MiXCR, keeping a single row per CDR3 protein. The sample holds roughly 57,000 distinct CDR3 sequences, 7% to 10% seen once. V usage is TRBV6-1 and J usage is TRBJ1-2; TRBD1 matches 8 bases. The origin of this receptor is a middle-aged woman in good health. The specimen sequenced was PBMCs. CDR3 in DNA: TGTGCCAGCAGTGAACGGACAGGGACCTCTGGCTACACCTTC. It encodes CASSERTGTSGYTF.